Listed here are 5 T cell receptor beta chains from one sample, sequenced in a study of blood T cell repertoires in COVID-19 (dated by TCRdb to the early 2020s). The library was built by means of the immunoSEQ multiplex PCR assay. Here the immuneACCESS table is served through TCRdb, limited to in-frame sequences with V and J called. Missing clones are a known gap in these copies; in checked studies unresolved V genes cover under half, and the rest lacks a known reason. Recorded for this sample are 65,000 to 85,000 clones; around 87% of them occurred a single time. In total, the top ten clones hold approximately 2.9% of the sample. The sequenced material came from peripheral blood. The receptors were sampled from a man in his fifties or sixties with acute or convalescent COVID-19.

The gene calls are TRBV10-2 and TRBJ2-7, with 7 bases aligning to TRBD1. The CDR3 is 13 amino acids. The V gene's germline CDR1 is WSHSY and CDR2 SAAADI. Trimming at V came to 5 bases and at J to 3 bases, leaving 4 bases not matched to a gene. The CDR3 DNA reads TGCGCCAGCAGTCCAGGGACAGTCTACGAGCAGTACGTC. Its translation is CASSPGTVYEQYV.

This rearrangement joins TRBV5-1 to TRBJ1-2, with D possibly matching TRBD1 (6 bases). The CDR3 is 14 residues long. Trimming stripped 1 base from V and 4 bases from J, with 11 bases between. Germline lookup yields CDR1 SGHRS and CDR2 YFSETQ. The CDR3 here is CASSLNRETYGYTF. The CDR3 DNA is TGCGCCAGCAGCTTGAACAGGGAAACCTATGGCTACACCTTC.

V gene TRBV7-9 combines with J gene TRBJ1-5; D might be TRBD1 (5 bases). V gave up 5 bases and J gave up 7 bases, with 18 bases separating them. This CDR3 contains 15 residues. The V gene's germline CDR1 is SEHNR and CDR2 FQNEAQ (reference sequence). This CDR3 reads CASSPAQGLGQPQHF. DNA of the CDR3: TGTGCCAGCAGCCCCGCGCAGGGCTTAGGACAGCCCCAGCATTTT. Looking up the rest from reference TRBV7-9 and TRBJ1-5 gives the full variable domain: DTGVSQNPRHKITKRGQNVTFRCDPISEHNRLYWYRQTLGQGPEFLTYFQNEAQLEKSRLLSDRFSAERPKGSFSTLEIQRTEQGDSAMYLCASSPAQGLGQPQHFGDGTRLSIL.

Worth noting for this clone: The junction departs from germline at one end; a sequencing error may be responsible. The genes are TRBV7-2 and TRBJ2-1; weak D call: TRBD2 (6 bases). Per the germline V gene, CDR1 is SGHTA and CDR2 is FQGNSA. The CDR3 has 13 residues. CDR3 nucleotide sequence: TGTGCCAGCAGCTGGGACTCCAACAATGAGCAGTTCTTC. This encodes CASSWDSNNEQFF.

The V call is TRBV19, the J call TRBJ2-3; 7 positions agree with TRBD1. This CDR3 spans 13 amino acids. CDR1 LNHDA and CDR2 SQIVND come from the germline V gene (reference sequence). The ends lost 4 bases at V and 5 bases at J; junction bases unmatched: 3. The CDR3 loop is CASSKQGLDTQYF. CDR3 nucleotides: TGTGCCAGTAGTAAACAGGGGTTAGATACGCAGTATTTT.